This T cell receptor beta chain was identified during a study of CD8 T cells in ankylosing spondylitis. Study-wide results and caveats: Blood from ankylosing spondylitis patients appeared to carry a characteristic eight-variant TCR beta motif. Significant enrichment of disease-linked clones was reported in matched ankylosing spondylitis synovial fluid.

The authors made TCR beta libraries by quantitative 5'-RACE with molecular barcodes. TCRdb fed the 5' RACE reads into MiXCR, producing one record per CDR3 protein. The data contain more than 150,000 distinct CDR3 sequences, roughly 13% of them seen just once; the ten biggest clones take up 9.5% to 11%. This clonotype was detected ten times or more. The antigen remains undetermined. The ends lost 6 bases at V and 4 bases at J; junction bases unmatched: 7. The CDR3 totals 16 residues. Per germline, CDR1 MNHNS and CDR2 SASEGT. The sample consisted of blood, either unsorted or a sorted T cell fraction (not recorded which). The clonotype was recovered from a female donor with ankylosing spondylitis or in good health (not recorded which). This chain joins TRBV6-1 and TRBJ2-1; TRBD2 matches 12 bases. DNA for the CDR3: TGTGCCAGCAGCAAAACTCTAGCGGGAGGGTACAATGAGCAGTTCTTC. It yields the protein CASSKTLAGGYNEQFF.